Listed below are T cell receptor beta chains from one sample, sequenced in a study of blood T cells in healthy people across ages. TCRdb independently ran MiXCR on the 5' RACE reads; one entry per CDR3 protein. This sample carries roughly 1,000,000 distinct CDR3 sequences, roughly a quarter of them seen once, and the ten largest clones take 0.65% to 0.75%. The data were also submitted as part of a second study, on T cells of mothers and their children.

Input material: blood. Receptors were obtained from a girl aged 2 to 10 in good health. Both conserved end residues are part of each CDR3. A D gene is named only where the DNA matches it firmly.

D	V	CDR3
TRBD2	TRBV3-1	CASSQPEAGATTSTDTQYF
NA	TRBV7-3	CASSLTKTAGYTF
NA	TRBV14	CASSQGLTFVQGNEQFF
NA	TRBV7-3	CASSSPMADTQYF
NA	TRBV28	CASSFSGSHNEQFF
NA	TRBV4-1	CASSQDRQPVGRSYNEQFF
NA	TRBV28	CASSGRLYGATNEKLFF
NA	TRBV7-9	CASSLAAGVTLNTEAFF
NA	TRBV5-1	CASSLDGGQSYNEQFF
TRBD1	TRBV5-4	CASGLGNNRQTGRTEAFF
NA	TRBV21-1	CASSSNSPEQAGGTEAFF
NA	TRBV5-1	CATRGAGETQYF
NA	TRBV29-1	CSVVTDLLYGYTF
NA	TRBV6-2/TRBV6-3	CASSYSSANYGYTF
NA	TRBV5-6	CAGSNETWVNEQYF
TRBD2	TRBV11-2	CASSPGLGVSETQYF
NA	TRBV5-5	CASSRQDTQYF
NA	TRBV11-2	CASSWAVGETQYF
NA	TRBV7-3	CASSSADDAEAFF
NA	TRBV29-1	CSVERFGTTDGYTF
NA	TRBV4-3	CASSQDSRLFGYTF
NA	TRBV7-8	CASRPAGYNSPLHF
NA	TRBV2	CASRSGLSTDTQYF
TRBD1	TRBV9	CASSVSKNRGGLPGANVLTF
TRBD1	TRBV10-1	CASSSPGGLNYTF
NA	TRBV20-1	CSADRGRETQYF
NA	TRBV20-1	CSARPRGSTDTQYF
NA	TRBV12-3/TRBV12-4	CASSLNRVDQPQHF
NA	TRBV7-2	CASSLLFRTENSPLHF
NA	TRBV12-3/TRBV12-4	CASSSGNHNEQFF
TRBD1	TRBV5-1	CASSRGTGRENTEAFF
TRBD2	TRBV7-2	CASSYYSGKHTYEQYF
NA	TRBV7-7	CASTPRPGTGELFF
NA	TRBV29-1	CSVEDLNVYSGNTIYF
NA	TRBV29-1	CSVEVGTAYGYTF
NA	TRBV7-8	CASSLAGGTATDTQYF
NA	TRBV27	CASSRPLNTEAFF
NA	TRBV29-1	CSVQAQANTEAFF
NA	TRBV20-1	CSARAGPSGNTIYF
NA	TRBV6-1	CASSALRANNEQFF
NA	TRBV11-2	CASSFGSMNTEAFF
NA	TRBV9	CASSVAGVSEAFF
NA	TRBV20-1	CSASPAGLTYEQYF
NA	TRBV29-1	CSVEPAAGQRPQETQYF
NA	TRBV5-1	CASSPEGGAGVEETQYF
NA	TRBV19	CASRLRGNNEQFF
NA	TRBV15	CATRSRHVSSGNTIYF
NA	TRBV11-2	CASSLVTVSYEQYF
NA	TRBV28	CASLPSYYPYEQYF
NA	TRBV7-2	CASTPLLGEQYF
NA	TRBV4-3	CASSQDGPAFSYNEQFF
NA	TRBV4-2	CASSQPLVGDLNTEAFF
NA	TRBV7-2	CASSLGDSQYF
TRBD2	TRBV5-6	CASSLFTSGAYEQYF
TRBD2	TRBV5-6	CASSLAGTSEDEQFF
TRBD1	TRBV29-1	CSAGDDRVSYGYTF
NA	TRBV7-2	CASSLPVAESNEKLFF